A single sample gave rise to the 21 T cell receptor beta chains below, sequenced in a study of graft-versus-host responses after intestinal transplantation. Their recognized antigens are unknown. Clones were read by immunoSEQ multiplex PCR, and TCRdb kept only the in-frame ones, dropping some. The table includes more than 65,000 clones, approximately 90% detected once. This specimen consisted of unstimulated CD8+ T cells sorted from spleen or lymph node cells, obtained before transplant. These receptors were taken from a human donor who was the organ donor for an intestinal transplant.

The rearrangement uses TRBV5-1 and TRBJ1-1; 7 bases align to TRBD1. Germline CDR1 and CDR2: SGHRS and YFSETQ. The junction had 14 bases not matched to a gene; V was cut back by 4 bases and J by 5 bases. This CDR3 has 16 amino acids. CDR3 loop: CASSQYVEGARTEAFF. CDR3 coding DNA: TGCGCCAGCAGCCAATATGTTGAGGGGGCGAGGACTGAAGCTTTCTTT.

The chain uses TRBV6-1 and TRBJ2-1, with D possibly being TRBD2 (5 bases). Looked up from germline, CDR1 is MNHNS and CDR2 is SASEGT. The CDR3 is 14 amino acids. Trimming pared 1 base from V and 4 bases from J, leaving 8 bases between. CDR3: CASSEEGEYNEQFF. As DNA, the CDR3 is TGTGCCAGCAGTGAAGAGGGAGAATACAATGAGCAGTTCTTC.

The chain is built from TRBV4-1 and TRBJ2-1; perhaps TRBD2 as D (5 bases). V shed 4 bases and J shed 5 bases, with 12 bases lying between them. The V gene's germline CDR1 is MGHRA and CDR2 YSYEKL. The CDR3 length is 14 residues. CDR3 residues: CASSPAGSDNEQFF. CDR3 in DNA: TGCGCCAGCAGCCCGGCGGGCAGTGACAATGAGCAGTTCTTC.

The chain employs TRBV19 and TRBJ2-7, with 8 bases fitting TRBD1. Trimming cost V 5 bases and J 0 bases; bases outside gene matches: 6. The CDR3 totals 15 residues. Germline V gene sequence: CDR1 LNHDA, CDR2 SQIVND (reference sequence). Written as DNA, the CDR3 is TGTGCCAGTAGTTTCTACGGACAGGGCTCCTACGAGCAGTACTTC. As protein: CASSFYGQGSYEQYF.

The chain links TRBV5-5 to TRBJ2-2; 8 nucleotides agree with TRBD1. The J segment lost 4 bases and the V segment lost 4 bases, leaving 12 bases of the junction unmatched. The CDR3 totals 17 residues. CDR1 is SGHKS and CDR2 is YYEKEE in the germline V gene (reference sequence). The CDR3 DNA follows: TGTGCCAGCAGCCGATCCAACAGGGGGTCTTTCACCGGGGAGCTGTTTTTT. Translated: CASSRSNRGSFTGELFF.

This chain links TRBV7-9 with TRBJ1-2; no reliable D call. The CDR3 has 13 amino acids. Trimming shortened V by 1 base and J by 0 bases, and 3 bases separated the two germline ends. In germline, CDR1 is SEHNR, CDR2 FQNEAQ (reference sequence). CDR3 nucleotide sequence: TGTGCCAGCAGCTTAGGTACTAACTATGGCTACACCTTC. This translates into CASSLGTNYGYTF.

The chain links TRBV4-3 to TRBJ1-2; maybe TRBD1 (6 bases). The V end was cut by 1 base, the J end by 5 bases, with 14 bases between. Germline V gene data show CDR1 as LGHNA and CDR2 as YSLEER. This CDR3 is 15 amino acids long. CDR3 region: CASSQVGGARYGYTF. The CDR3 DNA reads TGCGCCAGCAGCCAAGTGGGGGGGGCGCGGTATGGCTACACCTTC.

This chain uses TRBV29-1 with TRBJ1-4; D call uncertain. Germline V CDR1 and CDR2: SQVTM, ANQGSEA. Trimming stripped 3 bases from V and 0 bases from J, with 2 bases between. The CDR3 is 12 amino acids. CDR3 amino acids: CSVDTTNEKLFF. CDR3 DNA: TGCAGCGTTGACACAACTAATGAAAAACTGTTTTTT.

The chain combines TRBV4-1 with TRBJ2-5; 11 positions agree with TRBD1. The CDR3 runs 16 residues. Germline V gene lookup returns CDR1 MGHRA and CDR2 YSYEKL. Trimming removed 3 bases from V and 3 bases from J; junction bases left unmatched: 6. In DNA form, the CDR3 reads TGCGCCAGCAGCCACCCTCCGGGACAGGGGGAAGAGACCCAGTACTTC. Translated: CASSHPPGQGEETQYF.

V gene TRBV6-1 combines with J gene TRBJ1-2; TRBD1 matches at 7 bases. From germline, CDR1 is MNHNS and CDR2 SASEGT. Losses at the gene ends were 6 bases for V and 3 bases for J; bases not matched to a gene: 1. CDR3 length: 12 amino acids. The CDR3 here is CASSDRDYGYTF. Here the CDR3 DNA reads TGTGCCAGCAGCGACAGGGACTATGGCTACACCTTC.

The chain has TRBV29-1 and TRBJ1-5; 7 bases fit TRBD1. The V segment lost 4 bases and the J segment 2 bases; nucleotides outside the gene matches: 2. CDR3 length: 13 amino acids. Germline CDR1 and CDR2: SQVTM and ANQGSEA. The CDR3 region is CSVGQGGNQPQHF. DNA for the CDR3: TGCAGCGTTGGACAGGGTGGCAATCAGCCCCAGCATTTT.

The V gene is TRBV19, the J gene TRBJ2-2; the D gene is possibly TRBD2 (6 bases). Trimming stripped 1 base from V and 3 bases from J, with 12 bases between. The germline V gene has CDR1 LNHDA and CDR2 SQIVND (reference sequence). This CDR3 has 16 residues. The CDR3 loop reads CASSIVRDLYTGELFF. For the CDR3, the DNA is TGTGCCAGTAGTATAGTCAGGGACTTATACACCGGGGAGCTGTTTTTT.

This clone showed up just once. The chain couples TRBV7-6 to TRBJ2-3; 11 bases are shared with TRBD2. Germline trimming cut 5 bases from V and 2 bases from J; bases unmatched to any gene: 3. The CDR3 extends over 15 amino acids. CDR1 and CDR2 (germline): SGHVS, FNYEAQ. DNA of the CDR3: TGTGCCAGCAGCCCGACTAGCGGGGACACAGATACGCAGTATTTT. Translated: CASSPTSGDTDTQYF. The full variable domain, with the rest looked up from reference TRBV7-6 and TRBJ2-3, is GAGVSQSPRYKVTKRGQDVALRCDPISGHVSLYWYRQALGQGPEFLTYFNYEAQQDKSGLPNDRFSAERPEGSISTLTIQRTEQRDSAMYRCASSPTSGDTDTQYFGPGTRLTVL.

The chain employs TRBV4-3 and TRBJ2-7; TRBD2 matches 7 bases. This CDR3 is built from 17 residues. With 2 bases clipped from V and 3 bases from J, the junction kept 13 bases outside the gene matches. The V gene's germline CDR1 is LGHNA and CDR2 YSLEER. In DNA form, the CDR3 reads TGCGCCAGCAGCCAACGCCCTGAAACTAGCGAGGTCTACGAGCAGTACTTC. Its translation is CASSQRPETSEVYEQYF.

The rearrangement joins TRBV27 to TRBJ2-5; tentative D call: TRBD2 (5 bases). The CDR3 has 14 amino acids. Trimming pared 5 bases from V and 4 bases from J, leaving 14 bases between. Germline V CDR1 and CDR2: MNHEY, SMNVEV (reference sequence). The CDR3 bases are TGTGCCAGCAGTCGGGGTCGGCTAAGAGAGACCCAGTACTTC. Encoded protein: CASSRGRLRETQYF.

This clone was counted a few times. The V and J genes are TRBV19 and TRBJ1-4, with 10 positions matching TRBD1. Per germline, CDR1 LNHDA and CDR2 SQIVND (reference sequence). V lost 5 bases and J lost 3; bases outside the gene matches: 9. The CDR3 totals 17 residues. CDR3 loop: CASSDPGTGVPNEKLFF. As DNA, the CDR3 is TGTGCCAGTAGTGACCCCGGGACAGGGGTTCCTAATGAAAAACTGTTTTTT.

The genes are TRBV28 and TRBJ1-1; no definite D call. The CDR3 is 11 amino acids. Germline CDR1 MDHEN, CDR2 SYDVKM. V lost 6 bases to trimming and J lost 8 bases, with 10 bases between them. CDR3 sequence (DNA): TGTGCCAGCAGCTACAGTCACGAAGCTTTCTTT. Protein: CASSYSHEAFF.

The chain has TRBV5-1 and TRBJ1-2, with a weak D call TRBD1 (5 bases). CDR1 and CDR2 from the germline V gene are SGHRS and YFSETQ. The CDR3 has 15 amino acids. V lost 0 bases to trimming and J lost 4 bases, with 13 bases between them. The CDR3 spells CASSLGPDSFYGYTF. CDR3 nucleotide sequence: TGCGCCAGCAGCTTGGGGCCCGACAGTTTCTATGGCTACACCTTC.

This clone came up once. At one end, the junction sequence differs from germline, possibly due to a read error. The same CDR3 also results from other DNA sequences found in this sample. The chain is built from TRBV4-1 and TRBJ1-1; TRBD1 matches 8 bases. The CDR3 runs to 13 residues. Germline V lookup: CDR1 MGHRA, CDR2 YSYEKL. CDR3 nucleotides: TGTGCCAGCAGCCAAGACAGGGGCACCGAAGCTTTCTTT. It specifies CASSQDRGTEAFF.

This clone has a single count. J is TRBJ2-3 and V is TRBV29-1; TRBD2 agrees at 9 bases. CDR3 size: 14 residues. J gave up 4 bases and V 4 bases, and 6 bases lay outside the gene matches. Germline CDR1 reads SQVTM; CDR2 reads ANQGSEA. The CDR3 loop is CSVVGRGGPDTQYF. The DNA for the CDR3 is TGCAGCGTTGTCGGGCGGGGGGGCCCAGATACGCAGTATTTT.

The chain couples TRBV4-1 to TRBJ1-2; a possible D gene is TRBD1 (6 bases). The CDR3 spans 15 residues. Germline-derived CDR1 and CDR2 are MGHRA and YSYEKL. Trimming took off 6 bases at V and 3 bases at J, with 17 bases between the two ends. CDR3 loop: CASRSVGAGDYGYTF. As DNA, the CDR3 is TGCGCCAGCAGATCCGTGGGGGCCGGGGACTATGGCTACACCTTC.